This T cell receptor (beta chain) stems from a study of human T cells and chemical hapten exposure. Study context: Slight differences in pooled library volume were the main source of varying TCR yields across samples. Overall study results and limits: DPC sensitization did not alter TCRs above 1 in 1000 frequency.

The authors extracted total RNA from unfractionated whole blood. The study used a library that attached unique molecular identifiers to individual cDNA molecules. In the original processing: Samples ranged from roughly 20,000 to 700,000 TCRs, with a median of approximately 91,000. TCRdb reanalysed the 5' RACE reads using MiXCR and keeps one entry per CDR3 protein. TCRdb assigned the V and J calls; the authors' analysis was not used. The sample contains about 140,000 distinct CDR3 sequences, approximately 4% of which appear only once. CDR3 size: 16 residues. After removal of 5 bases from V and 0 bases from J, the junction contained 4 bases not matched to a gene. Germline CDR1 SGHNT, CDR2 YYREEE (reference sequence). This clonotype was detected only a few times. What it recognizes is unknown.

The origin of this receptor is a female donor in good health. The rearrangement uses TRBV5-4 and TRBJ2-5; 13 positions match TRBD2. For the CDR3, the DNA is TGTGCCAGCAGTCACGGACTAGCGGGGGACCAAGAGACCCAGTACTTC. Translation: CASSHGLAGDQETQYF.